Each of the 29 T cell receptor beta chains below was sequenced from the same sample in a study of T cell clonotyping in hematopoietic cell transplantation. Profiling relied on immunoSEQ multiplex PCR, and the TCRdb table lists in-frame clones only, not all of them. The sample has roughly 14,000 clones, about nine tenths seen once; the top ten hold roughly 12%. The sample consisted of PBMCs, taken 100 days after allogeneic stem cell transplant. These receptors came from a male patient aged 45-59 years who had an allogeneic stem cell transplant from an unrelated donor, so T cells may come from the graft donor. Some clones in this sample may be carry-over from other donors' samples.

The chain employs TRBV5-1 and TRBJ2-7, with 9 bases that match TRBD2. Per the germline V gene, CDR1 is SGHRS and CDR2 is YFSETQ. Germline trimming cut 3 bases from V and 3 bases from J; bases unmatched to any gene: 13. CDR3 length equals 17 residues. The CDR3: CASSSVISGGPFYEQYF. CDR3 in DNA: TGCGCCAGCAGCTCTGTAATCAGCGGGGGGCCATTCTACGAGCAGTACTTC.

The V call is TRBV19, the J call TRBJ1-1; no clear D. CDR1 is LNHDA and CDR2 is SQIVND in the germline V gene (reference sequence). The CDR3 is made up of 15 amino acids. Trimming took off 7 bases at V and 4 bases at J, with 19 bases between the two ends. CDR3 amino acids: CASKETGIEVTEAFF. The CDR3 DNA follows: TGTGCCAGTAAAGAGACCGGGATTGAGGTCACTGAAGCTTTCTTT.

This chain uses TRBV9 with TRBJ2-7, with 7 bases fitting TRBD2. The CDR3 extends over 14 amino acids. Germline CDR1 reads SGDLS; CDR2 reads YYNGEE. The V gene end was trimmed by 0 bases and the J gene end by 3 bases; junction bases not matched to a gene: 3. The DNA for the CDR3 is TGTGCCAGCAGCGTAGAACTAGCGAGCTACGAGCAGTACTTC. This encodes CASSVELASYEQYF.

The gene calls are TRBV5-6 and TRBJ1-5; D is unclear. The V end was cut by 2 bases, the J end by 7 bases, with 7 bases between. CDR1 and CDR2 from the germline V gene are SGHDT and YYEEEE. The CDR3 consists of 12 residues. The CDR3 is CASSFGRQPQHF. CDR3 nucleotides: TGTGCCAGCAGCTTCGGTCGACAGCCCCAGCATTTT.

The V call is TRBV7-8, the J call TRBJ2-5; 7 positions match TRBD2. Germline V CDR1 and CDR2: SGHVS, FQNEAQ. CDR3 length equals 15 residues. Trimming cost V 4 bases and J 2 bases; bases outside gene matches: 7. CDR3 in DNA: TGTGCCAGCAGCTCCGCTAGCGGAGGTCAAGAGACCCAGTACTTC. This gives the protein CASSSASGGQETQYF. The full variable domain, its missing parts supplied by reference TRBV7-8 and TRBJ2-5, is GAGVSQSPRYKVAKRGQDVALRCDPISGHVSLFWYQQALGQGPEFLTYFQNEAQLDKSGLPSDRFFAERPEGSVSTLKIQRTQQEDSAVYLCASSSASGGQETQYFGPGTRLLVL.

The J gene is TRBJ1-2, the V gene TRBV6-1; tentatively, D is TRBD1 (5 bases). Germline values: CDR1 MNHNS, CDR2 SASEGT. This CDR3 contains 15 residues. Trimming removed 4 bases at V and 1 base at J, with 13 bases between. DNA of the CDR3: TGTGCCAGCAGTGGCCCGGGACTCCGTAACTATGGCTACACCTTC. This gives the protein CASSGPGLRNYGYTF.

The chain links TRBV5-7 to TRBJ2-2, with TRBD2 identical over 10 bases. TRBV5-7 has ORF status, its function being uncertain. After removal of 1 base from V and 2 bases from J, the junction contained 8 bases not matched to a gene. CDR3 size: 18 residues. The CDR3 protein is CASSLSELAGFNTGELFF. CDR3 DNA: TGTGCCAGCAGCTTGTCGGAACTAGCGGGGTTTAACACCGGGGAGCTGTTTTTT.

Only one count was recorded for this clone. The gene calls are TRBV7-9 and TRBJ2-5; D ambiguous. The DNA end is more similar to TRBJ2-7, so the J call may be wrong. The CDR3 consists of 14 residues. The germline V gene has CDR1 SEHNR and CDR2 FQNEAQ (reference sequence). Here the CDR3 DNA reads TGTGCCAGCAGCCCGGGTGACCGAGCCTACGAGCAGTACTTC. Translating it yields CASSPGDRAYEQYF.

This chain uses TRBV7-6 with TRBJ2-7; D possibly corresponds to TRBD2 (5 bases). CDR1 is SGHVS, CDR2 FNYEAQ, per germline. V gave up 1 base and J gave up 2 bases, with 15 bases separating them. CDR3 length: 16 amino acids. The CDR3 here is CASSLVSGSHPYEQYF. Here the CDR3 DNA reads TGTGCCAGCAGCTTAGTATCGGGGTCCCATCCCTACGAGCAGTACTTC.

V and J are TRBV19 and TRBJ1-5, with unresolved D. The V end lost 3 bases, the J end lost 2 bases, and 11 bases lay between the germline ends. Germline lookup yields CDR1 LNHDA and CDR2 SQIVND (reference sequence). This CDR3 region has 15 residues. CDR3 nucleotides: TGTGCCAGTAGTATCCCTCCCCGAGGCAATCAGCCCCAGCATTTT. It yields the protein CASSIPPRGNQPQHF.

This chain joins TRBV2 and TRBJ1-6; TRBD1 matches 8 bases. There are 14 residues in the CDR3. Germline loops: CDR1 SNHLY, CDR2 FYNNEI. Germline trimming cut 5 bases from V and 9 bases from J; bases unmatched to any gene: 6. The CDR3 loop is CASSSPGQVSPLHF. The CDR3 bases are TGTGCCAGCAGTTCCCCGGGACAGGTTTCACCCCTCCACTTT.

The chain employs TRBV11-2 and TRBJ2-7, with D unclear. Trimming left V 2 bases short and J 2 bases short, with 13 bases between. The CDR3 consists of 15 residues. Germline V CDR1 and CDR2: SGHAT, FQNNGV. The DNA of the CDR3 is TGTGCCAGCAGCTTAAACCCGGGCTCTGCCTACGAGCAGTACTTC. Its translation is CASSLNPGSAYEQYF.

This clone was observed a single time. The chain links TRBV9 to TRBJ2-1, with 7 bases identical to TRBD2. The CDR3 spans 14 residues. Germline CDR1 is SGDLS and CDR2 is YYNGEE. V lost 0 bases to trimming and J lost 7 bases; unmatched junction nucleotides: 4. The CDR3 protein is CASSVAGGWNEQFF. CDR3 nucleotides: TGTGCCAGCAGCGTAGCGGGGGGTTGGAATGAGCAGTTCTTC.

The rearrangement links TRBV6-5 to TRBJ1-2; D might be TRBD1 (6 bases). CDR1 and CDR2 (germline): MNHEY, SVGAGI. This CDR3 comprises 12 residues. The V end lost 6 bases, the J end lost 4 bases, and 9 bases lay between the germline ends. The CDR3 here is CASRDRAYGYTF. The CDR3 DNA reads TGTGCCAGCAGGGACAGAGCCTATGGCTACACCTTC.

The CDR3 sequence is CASSLTRDRGTYGYTF. CDR3 nucleotide sequence: TGTGCCAGCAGCTTAACGAGGGACAGGGGCACCTATGGCTACACCTTC. V and J are TRBV7-9 and TRBJ1-2; 10 bases fit TRBD1. V shed 2 bases and J 4 bases; nucleotides not matched to a gene: 7. The CDR3 runs 16 residues. CDR1 and CDR2 from the germline V gene are SEHNR and FQNEAQ (reference sequence).

This chain connects TRBV28 to TRBJ2-7; TRBD1 aligns across 7 bases. This CDR3 has 13 amino acids. Germline trimming cut 6 bases from V and 5 bases from J; bases unmatched to any gene: 7. Germline loops: CDR1 MDHEN, CDR2 SYDVKM. The CDR3 DNA is TGTGCCAGCAGGAAAGGGACAGTCAACGAGCAGTACTTC. Translated, it gives CASRKGTVNEQYF.

Worth noting for this clone: Other DNA sequences in this sample translate to the same CDR3. This rearrangement joins TRBV5-8 to TRBJ1-5; the D gene is possibly TRBD1 (5 bases). This CDR3 has 15 amino acids. Trimming removed 2 bases from V and 0 bases from J, with 9 bases in between. Germline CDR1 and CDR2: SGHTS and YDEGEE. CDR3 protein: CASSFQGYSNQPQHF. The CDR3 bases are TGTGCCAGCAGCTTCCAGGGCTATAGCAATCAGCCCCAGCATTTT.

The rearrangement links TRBV5-1 to TRBJ2-2; D assignment may be TRBD1 or TRBD2 (5 bases each). The CDR3 is 16 amino acids. The V end lost 5 bases, the J end lost 1 base, and 15 bases lay between the germline ends. Germline assignment: CDR1 SGHRS and CDR2 YFSETQ. The CDR3: CASRQTGTLNTGELFF. The CDR3 DNA reads TGCGCCAGCAGACAGACCGGGACCCTGAACACCGGGGAGCTGTTTTTT.

The genes are TRBV4-1 and TRBJ1-1, with no clear D. This CDR3 is 14 amino acids long. The germline gives CDR1 MGHRA, CDR2 YSYEKL. Trimming stripped 4 bases from V and 1 base from J, with 10 bases between. CDR3 amino acids: CASSRASANTEAFF. CDR3 bases: TGCGCCAGCAGCCGAGCCTCCGCGAACACTGAAGCTTTCTTT.

The chain couples TRBV9 to TRBJ1-2; maybe TRBD1 (6 bases). The CDR3 is made up of 15 amino acids. Germline CDR1 SGDLS, CDR2 YYNGEE. The V and J ends lost 5 bases and 4 bases respectively, with 18 bases between them. The CDR3 DNA sequence: TGTGCCAGCAGTAATGCTGGGGGCGGGGGCTATGGCTACACCTTC. Protein: CASSNAGGGGYGYTF.

The chain has TRBV7-3 and TRBJ2-7; 8 bases are shared with TRBD2. V trimming: 2 bases; J trimming: 7 bases; junction bases outside the gene matches: 10. CDR1 SGHTA and CDR2 FQGTGA come from the germline V gene. This CDR3 comprises 15 residues. CDR3 loop: CASSLVGGDSGEQYF. CDR3 nucleotides: TGTGCCAGCAGCTTAGTCGGGGGGGACTCGGGGGAGCAGTACTTC. Full variable domain (rest looked up from reference TRBV7-3 and TRBJ2-7): GAGVSQTPSNKVTEKGKYVELRCDPISGHTALYWYRQSLGQGPEFLIYFQGTGAADDSGLPNDRFFAVRPEGSVSTLKIQRTERGDSAVYLCASSLVGGDSGEQYFGPGTRLTVT.

This clone was observed a few times. The chain carries TRBV14 and TRBJ2-7, with D possibly matching TRBD1 (6 bases). The CDR3 loop spans 14 amino acids. Germline V gene data show CDR1 as SGHDN and CDR2 as FVKESK. The V end lost 6 bases, the J end lost 3 bases, and 15 bases lay between the germline ends. The chain's CDR3 is CASRKTGEDYEQYF. The CDR3 coding sequence is TGTGCCAGCAGGAAGACAGGAGAAGACTACGAGCAGTACTTC.

The V and J genes are TRBV5-8 and TRBJ2-4; D unclear. Trimming removed 4 bases at V and 6 bases at J, with 8 bases between. CDR3 length equals 12 residues. CDR1 and CDR2 from the germline V gene are SGHTS and YDEGEE. CDR3 bases: TGTGCCAGCAGCCTGGACCGAAACATTCAGTACTTC. The encoded protein is CASSLDRNIQYF.

This clone was seen a few times. The chain combines TRBV7-8 with TRBJ1-1; the D gene is possibly TRBD1 (5 bases). The V gene's germline CDR1 is SGHVS and CDR2 FQNEAQ. Trimming left V 5 bases short and J 6 bases short, with 16 bases between. The CDR3 sequence is 14 residues long. Here the CDR3 reads CASSPIGASSEAFF. CDR3 nucleotide sequence: TGTGCCAGCAGCCCTATCGGGGCAAGCTCTGAAGCTTTCTTT.

V gene TRBV9 combines with J gene TRBJ1-2; no firm D call. The germline V and J ends were trimmed by 4 bases and 8 bases, with 18 bases remaining between them. This CDR3 has 14 residues. Per the germline V gene, CDR1 is SGDLS and CDR2 is YYNGEE. CDR3 bases: TGTGCCAGCAGCCTTGGTTTCAACCCTGGGGGCTACACCTTC. Translating it yields CASSLGFNPGGYTF.

The J gene is TRBJ1-1, the V gene TRBV30; TRBD1 agrees at 9 bases. V lost 5 bases and J lost 3; bases outside the gene matches: 1. This CDR3 is 12 amino acids long. Germline V gene data show CDR1 as GTSNPN and CDR2 as SVGIG (reference sequence). CDR3 in DNA: TGTGCCTGGGACAGGGGGTACACTGAAGCTTTCTTT. Its translation is CAWDRGYTEAFF.

V is TRBV2 and J is TRBJ2-1; the D is unclear. Per the germline V gene, CDR1 is SNHLY and CDR2 is FYNNEI. V gave up 8 bases and J gave up 5 bases, with 4 bases separating them. The CDR3 has 10 residues. As DNA, the CDR3 is TGTGCCAGCGAACACAATGAGCAGTTCTTC. Translation gives CASEHNEQFF.

V is TRBV7-9 and J is TRBJ2-1; no definite D call. Germline V gives CDR1 SEHNR, CDR2 FQNEAQ (reference sequence). This CDR3 has 16 residues. V dropped 0 bases and J dropped 7 bases, with 16 bases sitting between them. CDR3 loop: CASSLAASNPRNEQFF. The CDR3 coding sequence is TGTGCCAGCAGCTTAGCAGCTAGTAATCCCCGGAATGAGCAGTTCTTC.

The rearrangement uses TRBV6-5 and TRBJ1-1; no clear D. V lost 6 bases and J lost 1, with 9 bases in between. Germline V gene sequence: CDR1 MNHEY, CDR2 SVGAGI. The CDR3 length is 13 residues. The CDR3 sequence: CASSRRGNTEAFF. DNA for the CDR3: TGTGCCAGCAGCCGCCGGGGGAACACTGAAGCTTTCTTT.